What follows are 29 T cell receptor beta chains derived from one specimen sequenced in a study of vaccination effects on CD4 cells after COVID-19. The assay was immunoSEQ multiplex PCR, and TCRdb's table has in-frame clones only and misses some. The table shows around 37,000 clones, with 73% occurring only once. Before sequencing, viral peptide pools were used by the ViraFEST assay to expand antigen-specific CD4+ T cells. Culturing for ten to eleven days preceded CD4+ T cell isolation. A PCR test confirmed that the person had SARS-CoV-2 infection between March and December 2020. Their specific antigens are unknown. The sequencing used CD4+ T cells from PBMCs cultured with a peptide pool, collected before COVID-19 vaccination. These TCRs come from a human donor who had a prior SARS-CoV-2 infection.

J is TRBJ2-1 and V is TRBV11-3, with 10 bases aligning to TRBD2. CDR3 length equals 16 residues. The V gene's germline CDR1 is SGHNT and CDR2 YENEEA. Trimming cost V 6 bases and J 9 bases; bases outside gene matches: 14. The CDR3 bases are TGTGCCAGCAGTAAGAGAGGGACTAGCGAATTGGGTGAGCAGTTCTTC. Its protein product is CASSKRGTSELGEQFF.

The chain couples TRBV9 to TRBJ2-2; 7 nucleotides line up with TRBD2. Germline V gives CDR1 SGDLS, CDR2 YYNGEE. Trimming removed 0 bases from V and 1 base from J; junction bases left unmatched: 3. CDR3 length: 16 residues. Here the CDR3 reads CASSVGLAVNTGELFF. CDR3 in DNA: TGTGCCAGCAGCGTAGGTCTAGCGGTGAACACCGGGGAGCTGTTTTTT.

This clone occurred once. This sequence joins TRBV2 and TRBJ2-5; 8 bases are shared with TRBD1. The CDR3 contains 14 residues. V dropped 6 bases and J dropped 3; count of bases not matched to a gene: 6. Germline lookup yields CDR1 SNHLY and CDR2 FYNNEI. CDR3 sequence reads: CASSRGTGEETQYF. The DNA for the CDR3 is TGTGCCAGCAGCCGAGGGACAGGCGAAGAGACCCAGTACTTC. Full variable domain (remainder filled in from reference TRBV2 and TRBJ2-5): EPEVTQTPSHQVTQMGQEVILRCVPISNHLYFYWYRQILGQKVEFLVSFYNNEISEKSEIFDDQFSVERPDGSNFTLKIRSTKLEDSAMYFCASSRGTGEETQYFGPGTRLLVL.

The V and J genes are TRBV4-2 and TRBJ2-1; D is ambiguous. This CDR3 has 15 residues. CDR1 and CDR2 from the germline V gene are LGHNA and YNFKEQ. V was shortened by 4 bases and J by 0 bases, with 10 bases between the two germline ends. In DNA, the CDR3 is TGTGCCAGCAGCCCCCTCCAGAGCTCCTACAATGAGCAGTTCTTC. Translating gives CASSPLQSSYNEQFF.

The chain recombines TRBV9 with TRBJ1-2; tentatively, D is TRBD1 (5 bases). The CDR3 runs 13 residues. V was cut by 4 bases and J by 4 bases, with 11 bases left in between. In germline, CDR1 is SGDLS, CDR2 YYNGEE. The CDR3 sequence: CASSRDGTYGYTF. CDR3 DNA: TGTGCCAGCAGCCGGGACGGAACCTATGGCTACACCTTC.

The V gene is TRBV7-3, the J gene TRBJ2-1; 9 bases are shared with TRBD2. This CDR3 comprises 13 residues. Germline V CDR1 and CDR2: SGHTA, FQGTGA. Germline trimming cut 5 bases from V and 7 bases from J; bases unmatched to any gene: 3. The CDR3 loop reads CASSRGRGNEQFF. In nucleotides, the CDR3 is TGTGCCAGCAGCCGCGGGAGGGGTAATGAGCAGTTCTTC.

The chain couples TRBV7-2 to TRBJ1-3; possible D gene TRBD1, 6 bases. Germline CDR1 reads SGHTA; CDR2 reads FQGNSA. V was clipped by 1 base and J by 8 bases, with 12 bases between them. The CDR3 consists of 14 residues. This chain's CDR3 is CASSLGGAIDTIYF. The CDR3 DNA reads TGTGCCAGCAGCTTAGGGGGGGCTATCGACACCATATATTTT.

The chain carries TRBV5-8 and TRBJ2-3; D not resolved. Per the germline V gene, CDR1 is SGHTS and CDR2 is YDEGEE. This CDR3 region has 15 residues. With 0 bases removed from V and 4 bases from J, the gap between germline ends came to 12 bases. The CDR3: CASSLDFGTADTQYF. The CDR3 DNA sequence: TGTGCCAGCAGCTTGGATTTTGGAACCGCAGATACGCAGTATTTT.

This chain joins TRBV4-3 and TRBJ1-5, with 7 bases that match TRBD1. This CDR3 is built from 15 residues. Germline assignment: CDR1 LGHNA and CDR2 YSLEER. V dropped 0 bases and J dropped 9; count of bases not matched to a gene: 8. CDR3 nucleotides: TGCGCCAGCAGCCAAGAGTCGACAGGGCCCGGGCCCCAGCATTTT. This gives the protein CASSQESTGPGPQHF.

This clone was counted a few times. This CDR3 reads CASSRRSGTSEDEQFF. The CDR3 DNA sequence: TGCGCCAGCAGCAGAAGATCCGGGACTAGCGAGGATGAGCAGTTCTTC. The chain links TRBV4-3 to TRBJ2-1; the match to TRBD2 covers 10 bases. Germline V gene lookup returns CDR1 LGHNA and CDR2 YSLEER. CDR3 size: 16 residues. V shed 5 bases and J 8 bases; nucleotides not matched to a gene: 12.

The rearrangement joins TRBV6-5 to TRBJ2-7; D is possibly TRBD2 (6 bases). The CDR3 length is 14 residues. V lost 10 bases to trimming and J lost 5 bases, with 21 bases between them. Germline V CDR1 and CDR2: MNHEY, SVGAGI. CDR3 coding DNA: TGTGCCACTCTAGGAGGGGTTCAGCTCGACGAGCAGTACTTC. Translated, it gives CATLGGVQLDEQYF.

This clone has just one count. V gene TRBV30 combines with J gene TRBJ2-3, with D perhaps TRBD2 (5 bases). Germline-derived CDR1 and CDR2 are GTSNPN and SVGIG (reference sequence). The CDR3 has 18 residues. V dropped 4 bases and J dropped 1 base, with 24 bases sitting between them. The CDR3 coding sequence is TGTGCCTGGAACAAAATACGGACTTATCGTAGCGGCACAGATACGCAGTATTTT. Translation: CAWNKIRTYRSGTDTQYF.

The chain employs TRBV2 and TRBJ1-2, with D maybe TRBD1 (5 bases). V was shortened by 8 bases and J by 13 bases, with 20 bases between the two germline ends. This CDR3 is 12 amino acids long. The V gene's germline CDR1 is SNHLY and CDR2 FYNNEI. The CDR3 DNA is TGTGCCAGCGACCCTCGCGTTATCGGGACCACCTTC. Amino acids: CASDPRVIGTTF.

The V call is TRBV19, the J call TRBJ1-4, with D perhaps TRBD1 (5 bases). Germline lookup yields CDR1 LNHDA and CDR2 SQIVND (reference sequence). Between the trimmed V and J ends, which lost 5 bases and 4 bases, there was a span of 17 bases. The CDR3 has 16 residues. CDR3 protein: CASSPTDGGLNEKLFF. Here the CDR3 DNA reads TGTGCCAGTAGTCCTACGGACGGGGGACTTAATGAAAAACTGTTTTTT.

This chain links TRBV29-1 with TRBJ1-5; D gene ambiguous. CDR1 is SQVTM and CDR2 is ANQGSEA in the germline V gene. This CDR3 is built from 14 residues. Trimming cost V 7 bases and J 8 bases, with 21 bases left between them. The CDR3 DNA is TGCAGCGGAGGATATCGAGGGCCTATTGAGCCCCAGCATTTT. It is translated as CSGGYRGPIEPQHF.

This rearrangement joins TRBV5-1 to TRBJ1-1; 12 bases are a match to TRBD1. Germline lookup yields CDR1 SGHRS and CDR2 YFSETQ. With 3 bases clipped from V and 2 bases from J, the junction kept 5 bases outside the gene matches. This CDR3 is built from 16 residues. The CDR3 spells CASSSMGQGANTEAFF. DNA of the CDR3: TGCGCCAGCAGCTCAATGGGACAGGGGGCAAACACTGAAGCTTTCTTT.

This clone was recorded a few times. V usage is TRBV3-1 (or the pseudogene TRBV3-2) and J usage is TRBJ2-1, with D possibly TRBD2 on 5 matching bases. V was clipped by 3 bases and J by 8 bases, with 11 bases between them. Germline loops: CDR1 LGHDT, CDR2 YNNKEL (reference sequence). The CDR3 contains 13 residues. The CDR3 DNA reads as TGTGCCAGCAGCCAGGCGGAGGCTGATGAGCAGTTCTTC. Translating gives CASSQAEADEQFF.

The rearrangement uses TRBV7-2 and TRBJ2-3, with 8 bases fitting TRBD2. Unmatched junction bases numbered 4, after V lost 2 bases and J lost 3 bases. CDR1 SGHTA and CDR2 FQGNSA come from the germline V gene. The CDR3 spans 15 residues. The CDR3 spells CASSLRRGETDTQYF. The CDR3 DNA is TGTGCCAGCAGCTTAAGGCGGGGGGAGACAGATACGCAGTATTTT.

The sample holds one count of this clone. The chain carries TRBV28 and TRBJ2-2; tentative D call: TRBD1 (5 bases). The CDR3 is 16 amino acids. Trimming shortened V by 3 bases and J by 5 bases, and 16 bases separated the two germline ends. CDR1 is MDHEN, CDR2 SYDVKM, per germline. CDR3 in DNA: TGTGCCAGCAGTTTTCCAGGCAGGGCGGTTACCGGGGAGCTGTTTTTT. This sequence encodes CASSFPGRAVTGELFF.

V is TRBV25-1 and J is TRBJ2-1; D possibly corresponds to TRBD2 (6 bases). The V end was cut by 3 bases, the J end by 8 bases, with 14 bases between. The CDR3 loop spans 14 amino acids. Germline CDR1 is MGHDK and CDR2 is SYGVNS. The CDR3 DNA is TGTGCCAGCAGTGATCCGGGGGAAGTGGATGAGCAGTTCTTC. Amino acid sequence: CASSDPGEVDEQFF.

This clone occurred once. The chain employs TRBV28 and TRBJ1-1; D is possibly TRBD1 (5 bases). The CDR3 contains 15 residues. Looked up from germline, CDR1 is MDHEN and CDR2 is SYDVKM. Trimming took 6 bases from V and 5 from J, leaving 19 bases between them. The CDR3: CASSLNPGSGTEAFF. The CDR3 DNA reads TGTGCCAGCAGCTTAAACCCAGGGTCGGGGACTGAAGCTTTCTTT.

The V call is TRBV5-1, the J call TRBJ2-3; 7 positions match TRBD2. V shed 0 bases and J 4 bases; nucleotides not matched to a gene: 8. Germline CDR1 reads SGHRS; CDR2 reads YFSETQ. CDR3 length: 16 amino acids. The CDR3, as DNA: TGCGCCAGCAGCTTGGGCCCAGCGGGGCTCGCAGATACGCAGTATTTT. Translation: CASSLGPAGLADTQYF.

The chain uses TRBV10-3 and TRBJ2-2, with D perhaps assigned TRBD1 or TRBD2 (5 bases each). The CDR3 runs to 16 residues. V lost 7 bases to trimming and J lost 1 base, with 16 bases between them. Germline V gives CDR1 ENHRY, CDR2 SYGVKD. The CDR3 nucleotides read TGTGCCATCACCCGCGGTGAGGGGAGGAACACCGGGGAGCTGTTTTTT. Amino acids: CAITRGEGRNTGELFF.

V gene TRBV30 combines with J gene TRBJ2-3; D remains ambiguous. CDR1 is GTSNPN and CDR2 is SVGIG in the germline V gene (reference sequence). The V and J ends lost 3 bases and 2 bases respectively, with 12 bases between them. CDR3 length equals 14 residues. CDR3 sequence reads: CAWSADVITDTQYF. The CDR3 coding sequence is TGTGCCTGGAGCGCTGATGTTATCACAGATACGCAGTATTTT.

The genes are TRBV18 and TRBJ1-3; D is unresolved. Germline V lookup: CDR1 KGHSH, CDR2 LQKENI. V dropped 5 bases and J dropped 0 bases, with 11 bases sitting between them. The CDR3 runs to 15 residues. CDR3 loop: CASSYNRASGNTIYF. The CDR3 DNA reads as TGTGCCAGCTCATATAACAGAGCCTCTGGAAACACCATATATTTT.

The chain carries TRBV18 and TRBJ2-7, with no clear D. Germline CDR1 KGHSH, CDR2 LQKENI. V gave up 2 bases and J gave up 1 base, with 9 bases separating them. The CDR3 loop spans 14 amino acids. DNA for the CDR3: TGTGCCAGCTCACCAGCAGGCGATTCCTACGAGCAGTACTTC. Residues: CASSPAGDSYEQYF.

This chain links TRBV7-6 with TRBJ2-5; D perhaps matches TRBD1 (6 bases). Germline-derived CDR1 and CDR2 are SGHVS and FNYEAQ. This CDR3 is built from 16 residues. Trimming stripped 0 bases from V and 5 bases from J, with 16 bases between. CDR3 in DNA: TGTGCCAGCAGCTTAGCGGGACAAGGGGATTGGGAGACCCAGTACTTC. Translated: CASSLAGQGDWETQYF.

This clone was seen only a few times. The chain uses TRBV7-8 and TRBJ1-3; D not resolved. Germline lookup yields CDR1 SGHVS and CDR2 FQNEAQ. The V gene lost 1 base and the J gene lost 2 bases, with 6 bases spanning the gap. The CDR3 spans 14 residues. CDR3 sequence reads: CASSLEFTGNTIYF. The CDR3 coding sequence is TGTGCCAGCAGCTTAGAATTTACTGGAAACACCATATATTTT.

The rearrangement uses TRBV30 and TRBJ2-1, with 9 bases matching TRBD1. The CDR3 loop spans 20 amino acids. Germline V gives CDR1 GTSNPN, CDR2 SVGIG (reference sequence). V lost 1 base and J lost 0; bases outside the gene matches: 16. Written as DNA, the CDR3 is TGTGCCTGGAGTGCCACCGGGACAGGGCGGGCGGGCAGCTCCTACAATGAGCAGTTCTTC. It is translated as CAWSATGTGRAGSSYNEQFF.